This record covers a single TCR beta chain. Its antigen has not been determined. Per-nucleotide qualities are absent, and no much larger clonotype sits a single base away. CDR1 and CDR2 are drawn from the germline V gene: MNHNS, SASEGT. Trimming at the junction amounts to 3 bases on V and 0 bases on J, and the germline ends lie 12 bases apart. The CDR3 contains 16 residues, cysteine and phenylalanine counted. The entry retains the CDR3 DNA only, 48 bases that are in frame from base 1. To prepare the library, the immunoSEQ multiplex PCR assay was applied. As stored in TCRdb, this immuneACCESS dataset retains in-frame rearrangements with V and J assigned. A fraction of the clones does not appear; measured against another copy, unresolved V genes explain less than half of the discrepancy, and the remainder lacks a known reason. The sample contains 9,900 or so clones, 60% to 70% of them found a single time. 24% of the sample rests with the top ten.

The entry originates in a study of CD4+ T cells in melanoma (dated by TCRdb to 2022 to 2024). Describing the broader study: The study investigated neoantigen-specific CD4+ T cells in human melanoma.

The donors were melanoma patients. Summary of the overall study and its limitations: Neoantigen-specific CD4+ T cells in melanoma were reported to have a range of differentiation states. The report described a correlation between neoantigen-specific CD4+ T cells and the function of CD8+ T cells, macrophages and B cells.

The sequence came from a human donor with melanoma. The chain uses TRBV6-1 and TRBJ1-5; the D gene cannot be named for sure. Specimen: cells from a culture (not recorded whether cultured in vitro). The sequenced DNA is TGTGCCAGCAGTGATTGGGGATTCTATAGCAATCAGCCCCAGCATTTT. Its coded protein is CASSDWGFYSNQPQHF.